The next 13 T cell receptor beta chains were all read from a single sample in a study of T cell responses to AZD1222 COVID-19 vaccine. The table came from immunoSEQ multiplex PCR; TCRdb's copy has only in-frame clones and leaves some out. In the table there are around 150,000 clones, approximately 90% of which are singletons. Sequenced here: peripheral blood, sampled 28 days after the second AZD1222 dose. The receptors here all came from an adult who received the AZD1222 COVID-19 vaccine.

The chain is built from TRBV4-1 and TRBJ2-7; TRBD1 aligns across 7 bases. CDR3 size: 16 residues. The ends lost 2 bases at V and 0 bases at J; junction bases unmatched: 7. The germline V gene encodes CDR1 MGHRA and CDR2 YSYEKL. CDR3 region: CASSQSPGTASYEQYF. The CDR3 DNA reads TGCGCCAGCAGCCAATCGCCCGGGACAGCCTCCTACGAGCAGTACTTC.

This rearrangement joins TRBV28 to TRBJ1-2; D uncertain. V was clipped by 6 bases and J by 2 bases, with 4 bases between them. CDR3 size: 11 residues. The germline CDR1 and CDR2 sequences are MDHEN and SYDVKM. This CDR3 is CASSRNYGYTF. The CDR3 region has the DNA TGTGCCAGCAGCCGAAACTATGGCTACACCTTC.

The genes are TRBV28 and TRBJ2-7, with 7 bases aligning to TRBD1. Germline V CDR1 and CDR2: MDHEN, SYDVKM. The CDR3 contains 14 residues. Trimming removed 10 bases from V and 2 bases from J; junction bases left unmatched: 11. The DNA of the CDR3 is TGTGCCACAGACCAGGGGGAAATGGCCTACGAGCAGTACTTC. It yields the protein CATDQGEMAYEQYF. Looking up the rest from reference TRBV28 and TRBJ2-7 gives the full variable domain: DVKVTQSSRYLVKRTGEKVFLECVQDMDHENMFWYRQDPGLGLRLIYFSYDVKMKEKGDIPEGYSVSREKKERFSLILESASTNQTSMYLCATDQGEMAYEQYFGPGTRLTVT.

The rearrangement joins TRBV9 to TRBJ2-7, with 12 bases identical to TRBD1. Germline values: CDR1 SGDLS, CDR2 YYNGEE. This CDR3 is 16 amino acids long. Trimming took 0 bases from V and 7 from J; bases not matched to a gene: 8. CDR3 amino acids: CASSVVSGTGGGEQYF. The CDR3 nucleotides are TGTGCCAGCAGCGTAGTGTCCGGGACAGGGGGCGGTGAGCAGTACTTC.

The CDR3, as DNA: TGTGCCAGCAGTTTACCAGGGGGGTACTACAATGAGCAGTTCTTC. Translated, it gives CASSLPGGYYNEQFF. The chain links TRBV28 to TRBJ2-1, with D possibly TRBD1 on 7 matching bases. The CDR3 covers 15 residues. Germline assignment: CDR1 MDHEN and CDR2 SYDVKM. The V end lost 2 bases, the J end lost 3 bases, and 11 bases lay between the germline ends.

The chain employs TRBV28 and TRBJ1-3; D remains ambiguous. The CDR3 length is 12 residues. Deletions cut 8 bases from V and 0 bases from J, with 5 bases between. The germline gives CDR1 MDHEN, CDR2 SYDVKM. CDR3 coding DNA: TGTGCCAGCGCCCTCTCTGGAAACACCATATATTTT. Its translation is CASALSGNTIYF.

This clone was found once. The chain has TRBV29-1 and TRBJ2-7; D is perhaps TRBD1 (5 bases). The CDR3 sequence is 14 residues long. V was clipped by 0 bases and J by 2 bases, with 11 bases between them. In germline, CDR1 is SQVTM, CDR2 ANQGSEA. CDR3 sequence: CSVEESGRAYEQYF. CDR3 bases: TGCAGCGTTGAAGAGAGTGGCAGGGCCTACGAGCAGTACTTC.

V and J are TRBV29-1 and TRBJ2-7; D is possibly TRBD2 (6 bases). Germline V CDR1 and CDR2: SQVTM, ANQGSEA. The CDR3 spans 10 residues. Trimming removed 4 bases at V and 7 bases at J, with 8 bases between. The CDR3 region is CSVVGGEQYF. Written as DNA, the CDR3 is TGCAGCGTTGTGGGGGGAGAGCAGTACTTC.

The chain combines TRBV7-6 with TRBJ2-7, with TRBD2 as a possible D gene (5 bases). The CDR3 is 12 residues long. Germline V lookup: CDR1 SGHVS, CDR2 FNYEAQ. V was cut by 6 bases and J by 3 bases, with 9 bases left in between. The DNA of the CDR3 is TGTGCCAGCAGTACTAGGAACTACGAGCAGTACTTC. The encoded protein is CASSTRNYEQYF.

The chain employs TRBV9 and TRBJ2-1; possible D gene TRBD2, 5 bases. Trimming left V 3 bases short and J 0 bases short, with 16 bases between. The CDR3 consists of 17 residues. Per the germline V gene, CDR1 is SGDLS and CDR2 is YYNGEE. CDR3 bases: TGTGCCAGCAGCGGGACCCCGGGATTAAGCTCCTACAATGAGCAGTTCTTC. Protein sequence: CASSGTPGLSSYNEQFF.

The chain combines TRBV15 with TRBJ2-7; 8 nucleotides agree with TRBD1. This CDR3 is 16 amino acids long. The V segment lost 5 bases and the J segment 3 bases; nucleotides outside the gene matches: 12. Germline CDR1 LNHNV, CDR2 YYDKDF (reference sequence). For the CDR3, the DNA is TGTGCCACCAGCCCCCCAGGGGGCTCGGGAAACTACGAGCAGTACTTC. Its translation is CATSPPGGSGNYEQYF.

The chain links TRBV6-6 to TRBJ1-4; 7 bases match TRBD1. The CDR3 is 14 amino acids. Germline CDR1 is MNHNY and CDR2 is SVGAGI (reference sequence). The ends lost 7 bases at V and 8 bases at J; junction bases unmatched: 10. This CDR3 reads CASNRQGVGEKLFF. Here the CDR3 DNA reads TGTGCCAGCAACAGACAGGGAGTAGGAGAAAAACTGTTTTTT.

The chain uses TRBV5-1 and TRBJ1-3; D not resolved. This CDR3 contains 17 residues. Per germline, CDR1 SGHRS and CDR2 YFSETQ. V was pared by 4 bases and J by 0 bases, with 17 bases between. The CDR3 DNA follows: TGCGCCAGCAGCCCCCGATCCGACGGGAGCTCTGGAAACACCATATATTTT. This translates into CASSPRSDGSSGNTIYF.